Listed here are 22 T cell receptor beta chains from one sample, sequenced in a study of blood T cell repertoires in COVID-19. Profiled with immunoSEQ multiplex PCR; TCRdb holds only in-frame clones, not every one. The sample consists of approximately 61,000 clones, about 82% of them appearing once. The sample was peripheral blood. The receptors were gathered from a man aged 70 or older with acute or convalescent COVID-19.

This clone was recorded at least ten times. The J gene is TRBJ2-7, the V gene TRBV7-8; a possible D gene is TRBD2 (6 bases). Trimming removed 1 base at V and 3 bases at J, with 13 bases between. CDR1 SGHVS and CDR2 FQNEAQ come from the germline V gene. The CDR3 is 15 residues long. In nucleotides, the CDR3 is TGTGCCAGCAGCTTAGACGGTTCGGGGGTCTACGAGCAGTACTTC. Protein product: CASSLDGSGVYEQYF.

The V and J genes are TRBV6-6 and TRBJ2-1, with D maybe TRBD1 (5 bases). Per the germline V gene, CDR1 is MNHNY and CDR2 is SVGAGI (reference sequence). V shed 2 bases and J shed 0 bases, with 8 bases lying between them. The CDR3 sequence is 15 residues long. In nucleotides, the CDR3 is TGTGCCAGCAGTTACGGGGCCGTCTCCTACAATGAGCAGTTCTTC. Its protein product is CASSYGAVSYNEQFF.

The chain couples TRBV5-4 to TRBJ2-7; D may be TRBD1 (6 bases). V lost 0 bases and J 6 bases, leaving 16 bases between the germline ends. The CDR3 spans 15 residues. CDR1 and CDR2 (germline): SGHNT, YYREEE (reference sequence). The DNA of the CDR3 is TGTGCCAGCAGCTTGGGCCAGGGGTTTTTCGGCGAGCAGTACTTC. This encodes CASSLGQGFFGEQYF.

V gene TRBV3-1 (or the pseudogene TRBV3-2) combines with J gene TRBJ2-7; D might be TRBD1 (5 bases). CDR1 LGHDT and CDR2 YNNKEL come from the germline V gene (reference sequence). The CDR3 length is 14 residues. Trimming stripped 1 base from V and 5 bases from J, with 12 bases between. CDR3 region: CASSQAHRSHEQYF. CDR3 coding DNA: TGTGCCAGCAGCCAAGCGCACAGGTCCCACGAGCAGTACTTC.

This chain joins TRBV4-2 and TRBJ1-4; 10 bases line up with TRBD1. Germline CDR1 is LGHNA and CDR2 is YNFKEQ. Trimming at V came to 3 bases and at J to 0 bases, leaving 10 bases not matched to a gene. The CDR3 runs to 19 residues. The CDR3 region is CASSQKTGGTIPTNEKLFF. CDR3 DNA sequence: TGTGCCAGCAGCCAGAAGACAGGGGGCACCATTCCAACTAATGAAAAACTGTTTTTT.

This chain links TRBV6-6 with TRBJ2-5, with D possibly TRBD2 on 5 matching bases. The CDR3 totals 12 residues. Germline-derived CDR1 and CDR2 are MNHNY and SVGAGI (reference sequence). Trimming removed 5 bases at V and 5 bases at J, with 9 bases between. The CDR3 spells CASSPGVETQYF. DNA for the CDR3: TGTGCCAGCAGTCCCGGGGTCGAGACCCAGTACTTC.

The chain links TRBV28 to TRBJ1-1, with 10 bases identical to TRBD1. With 3 bases clipped from V and 10 bases from J, the junction kept 5 bases outside the gene matches. CDR3 length equals 13 residues. CDR1 and CDR2 from the germline V gene are MDHEN and SYDVKM. CDR3 nucleotide sequence: TGTGCCAGCAGTTTGACAGGGGGCTTAGGAGCTTTCTTT. It yields the protein CASSLTGGLGAFF.

This clone has just a few counts. V gene TRBV5-1 combines with J gene TRBJ1-6; TRBD1 might be the D (5 bases). This CDR3 is 17 amino acids long. Germline V gene data show CDR1 as SGHRS and CDR2 as YFSETQ. V gave up 0 bases and J gave up 5 bases, with 15 bases separating them. CDR3 protein: CASSLEGMQGDNSPLHF. The CDR3 coding sequence is TGCGCCAGCAGCTTGGAGGGGATGCAAGGGGATAATTCACCCCTCCACTTT. Full variable domain (remainder filled in from reference TRBV5-1 and TRBJ1-6): KAGVTQTPRYLIKTRGQQVTLSCSPISGHRSVSWYQQTPGQGLQFLFEYFSETQRNKGNFPGRFSGRQFSNSRSEMNVSTLELGDSALYLCASSLEGMQGDNSPLHFGNGTRLTVT.

This chain links TRBV5-8 with TRBJ2-5, with 13 bases lining up with TRBD2. Germline trimming cut 4 bases from V and 3 bases from J; bases unmatched to any gene: 6. The V gene's germline CDR1 is SGHTS and CDR2 YDEGEE. This CDR3 has 16 residues. CDR3 coding DNA: TGTGCCAGCAGCCCCGGACTAGCGGGGGTTGAAGAGACCCAGTACTTC. This translates into CASSPGLAGVEETQYF.

This clone is a singleton in its sample. CDR3 DNA: TGTGCCAGCAGTTTAGGGACCTTCAAGGGGGGGGGAGGCCTCACAGATACGCAGTATTTT. This encodes CASSLGTFKGGGGLTDTQYF. The V call is TRBV28, the J call TRBJ2-3, with TRBD2 as a possible D gene (7 bases). Germline loops: CDR1 MDHEN, CDR2 SYDVKM. The V and J ends lost 2 bases and 2 bases respectively, with 26 bases between them. The CDR3 runs to 20 residues.

This clone appeared once. J is TRBJ1-5 and V is TRBV19; D gene uncertain. The ends were cut back, 7 bases at V and 5 bases at J, with 18 bases in the middle. The CDR3 has 15 amino acids. Germline loops: CDR1 LNHDA, CDR2 SQIVND (reference sequence). The CDR3 spells CASTRGVFADQPQHF. For the CDR3, the DNA is TGTGCCAGTACCCGCGGGGTGTTTGCCGATCAGCCCCAGCATTTT.

The chain combines TRBV5-1 with TRBJ1-2; the match to TRBD1 covers 7 bases. CDR1 and CDR2 (germline): SGHRS, YFSETQ. This CDR3 spans 17 amino acids. The trim removed 7 bases at V and 8 bases at J, leaving 23 bases unmatched. This CDR3 is CASVRDPTGNAGNGYTF. The CDR3 DNA sequence: TGCGCCAGCGTCCGGGACCCGACAGGGAATGCGGGTAACGGCTACACCTTC.

The J gene is TRBJ1-4, the V gene TRBV7-9; D remains unclear. V was trimmed by 3 bases and J by 8 bases, leaving 10 bases between them. The length of the CDR3 is 13 residues. The germline gives CDR1 SEHNR, CDR2 FQNEAQ (reference sequence). The CDR3 DNA follows: TGTGCCAGCAGCTTGGGAGGGTCCGAAAAACTGTTTTTT. Its protein product is CASSLGGSEKLFF.

The gene calls are TRBV9 and TRBJ2-1, with 14 bases lining up with TRBD2. The germline V gene encodes CDR1 SGDLS and CDR2 YYNGEE. This CDR3 spans 18 amino acids. After removal of 0 bases from V and 0 bases from J, the junction contained 2 bases not matched to a gene. The DNA for the CDR3 is TGTGCCAGCAGCGTAGGACTAGCGGGGGGGATCTCCTACAATGAGCAGTTCTTC. Its translation: CASSVGLAGGISYNEQFF.

The chain uses TRBV29-1 and TRBJ1-1; tentative D call: TRBD1 (5 bases). The CDR3 covers 12 residues. Trimming took off 7 bases at V and 1 base at J, with 10 bases between the two ends. The germline gives CDR1 SQVTM, CDR2 ANQGSEA. CDR3 in DNA: TGCAGCGCCAATAGGGGGAACACTGAAGCTTTCTTT. Protein sequence: CSANRGNTEAFF.

CDR3 protein: CASSPREGNQPQHF. Here the CDR3 DNA reads TGTGCCAGCAGCCCCAGGGAAGGCAATCAGCCCCAGCATTTT. V usage is TRBV7-9 and J usage is TRBJ1-5; possibly TRBD1 for D (5 bases). CDR3 size: 14 residues. Germline CDR1 reads SEHNR; CDR2 reads FQNEAQ (reference sequence). V lost 5 bases, J lost 2 bases, and 10 bases lay in between. Variable domain in full (rest from reference TRBV7-9 and TRBJ1-5): DTGVSQNPRHKITKRGQNVTFRCDPISEHNRLYWYRQTLGQGPEFLTYFQNEAQLEKSRLLSDRFSAERPKGSFSTLEIQRTEQGDSAMYLCASSPREGNQPQHFGDGTRLSIL.

The V gene is TRBV5-1, the J gene TRBJ2-5; 7 bases line up with TRBD1. Unmatched junction bases numbered 6, after V lost 4 bases and J lost 3 bases. Germline V gene sequence: CDR1 SGHRS, CDR2 YFSETQ. The CDR3 runs to 14 residues. CDR3 coding DNA: TGCGCCAGCAGCATTCCGGGACAGAAAGAGACCCAGTACTTC. Translation: CASSIPGQKETQYF.

This rearrangement joins TRBV11-2 to TRBJ2-7; 8 bases match TRBD1. Germline V lookup: CDR1 SGHAT, CDR2 FQNNGV. J gave up 1 base and V 1 base, and 3 bases lay outside the gene matches. The CDR3 contains 15 residues. The CDR3 reads CASSLGTGPSYEQYF. DNA of the CDR3: TGTGCCAGCAGCTTAGGGACAGGGCCATCCTACGAGCAGTACTTC. The full variable domain, in which reference TRBV11-2 and TRBJ2-7 provide the parts outside the CDR3, is EAGVAQSPRYKIIEKRQSVAFWCNPISGHATLYWYQQILGQGPKLLIQFQNNGVVDDSQLPKDRFSAERLKGVDSTLKIQPAKLEDSAVYLCASSLGTGPSYEQYFGPGTRLTVT.

This clone was counted between two and nine times. The chain joins TRBV5-5 to TRBJ1-5, with D possibly matching TRBD1 (6 bases). V was pared by 4 bases and J by 0 bases, with 14 bases between. Germline lookup yields CDR1 SGHKS and CDR2 YYEKEE (reference sequence). This CDR3 is 16 amino acids long. CDR3 bases: TGTGCCAGCAGCCCGGGGACACTGGTTAGCAATCAGCCCCAGCATTTT. Protein sequence: CASSPGTLVSNQPQHF.

The chain employs TRBV5-1 and TRBJ1-5; D gene unclear. The germline V and J ends were trimmed by 0 bases and 1 base, with 5 bases remaining between them. The CDR3 is 14 residues long. CDR1 and CDR2 (germline): SGHRS, YFSETQ. The CDR3 DNA follows: TGCGCCAGCAGCTTGGGAGCGAGCAATCAGCCCCAGCATTTT. It yields the protein CASSLGASNQPQHF.

The V call is TRBV5-4, the J call TRBJ2-5, with 8 bases lining up with TRBD2. The length of the CDR3 is 16 residues. Losses at the gene ends were 4 bases for V and 4 bases for J; bases not matched to a gene: 12. From germline, CDR1 is SGHNT and CDR2 YYREEE (reference sequence). CDR3 region: CASSTGGARIGETQYF. The CDR3, as DNA: TGTGCCAGCAGCACCGGGGGGGCGCGGATCGGAGAGACCCAGTACTTC. Complete variable domain (other parts from reference TRBV5-4 and TRBJ2-5): ETGVTQSPTHLIKTRGQQVTLRCSSQSGHNTVSWYQQALGQGPQFIFQYYREEENGRGNFPPRFSGLQFPNYSSELNVNALELDDSALYLCASSTGGARIGETQYFGPGTRLLVL.

V is TRBV11-2 and J is TRBJ1-3, with 7 bases identical to TRBD1. Germline V CDR1 and CDR2: SGHAT, FQNNGV. The trim removed 2 bases at V and 0 bases at J, leaving 4 bases unmatched. There are 16 residues in the CDR3. This CDR3 reads CASSLSQGGSGNTIYF. Here the CDR3 DNA reads TGTGCCAGCAGCTTATCCCAGGGGGGCTCTGGAAACACCATATATTTT.